This T cell receptor beta chain was found in a study of PD-L1 blockade in urothelial cancer. This clone occurred once. Time point described: pretreatment peripheral blood. Sequencing was performed with immunoSEQ multiplex PCR; in TCRdb, only in-frame clones are kept and a portion is missing. The repertoire includes about 72,000 clones, about 90% of them detected once, and around 14% sits in the top ten. V gave up 4 bases and J gave up 8 bases, with 18 bases separating them. Per germline, CDR1 SGHKS and CDR2 YYEKEE (reference sequence). This CDR3 is 15 amino acids long. The input for sequencing was PBMCs, taken around atezolizumab (anti-PD-L1) treatment. The chain links TRBV5-5 to TRBJ2-2, with a possible D match to TRBD2 (5 bases). The receptor comes from a man in his 60s with urothelial cancer. DNA for the CDR3: TGTGCCAGCAGCCTAGATCAAGGACTTTTTGGGGAGCTGTTTTTT. This gives the protein CASSLDQGLFGELFF.